These 23 T cell receptor beta chains share one sample of origin, sequenced in a study of identical twins. Each CDR3 protein gets one entry after TCRdb re-called the 5' RACE reads with MiXCR. The sample consists of around 650,000 distinct CDR3 sequences, 7.1% of them appearing once. This sample was also put to use in a study of yellow fever vaccine responses in identical twins.

The sample consisted of PBMCs. These receptor sequences come from a woman under 30 in good health.

CDR3 amino acids: CSVPYFGGGRSPNNEQFF. The CDR3 nucleotides read TGCAGCGTCCCGTATTTTGGGGGAGGGAGGTCTCCAAATAATGAGCAGTTCTTC. The V call is TRBV29-1, the J call TRBJ2-1; 7 bases match TRBD2. Losses at the gene ends were 6 bases for V and 7 bases for J; bases not matched to a gene: 24. Germline V lookup: CDR1 SQVTM, CDR2 ANQGSEA. The CDR3 sequence is 18 residues long.

In its sample, this clonotype was seen many times. This chain joins TRBV7-8 and TRBJ2-1, with unresolved D. Germline-derived CDR1 and CDR2 are SGHVS and FQNEAQ. V was trimmed by 5 bases and J by 0 bases, leaving 8 bases between them. CDR3 length equals 14 residues. The CDR3 loop reads CASSVSISYNEQFF. CDR3 in DNA: TGTGCCAGCAGCGTCAGTATCTCCTACAATGAGCAGTTCTTC. Full variable domain (outside the CDR3, taken from reference TRBV7-8 and TRBJ2-1): GAGVSQSPRYKVAKRGQDVALRCDPISGHVSLFWYQQALGQGPEFLTYFQNEAQLDKSGLPSDRFFAERPEGSVSTLKIQRTQQEDSAVYLCASSVSISYNEQFFGPGTRLTVL.

This clonotype showed up just a few times. The CDR3 nucleotides are TGTGCCAGCAGTGAATGGCGGAGCGTAACCTACGAGCAGTACTTC. Protein product: CASSEWRSVTYEQYF. This chain joins TRBV6-1 and TRBJ2-7; D gene uncertain. The CDR3 sequence is 15 residues long. In germline, CDR1 is MNHNS, CDR2 SASEGT. V lost 2 bases to trimming and J lost 2 bases, with 13 bases between them.

This clonotype was observed a few times. The rearrangement uses TRBV10-2 and TRBJ2-6, with unresolved D. V was cut by 4 bases and J by 0 bases, with 10 bases left in between. The CDR3 length is 16 residues. Germline CDR1 WSHSY, CDR2 SAAADI. The CDR3 DNA reads TGCGCCAGCAGTGGCCAGTTCAGCTCTGGGGCCAACGTCCTGACTTTC. Translated: CASSGQFSSGANVLTF.

The chain uses TRBV28 and TRBJ2-7; 10 positions match TRBD1. J gave up 0 bases and V 4 bases, and 0 bases lay outside the gene matches. CDR1 MDHEN and CDR2 SYDVKM come from the germline V gene. This CDR3 is 14 amino acids long. The CDR3 DNA is TGTGCCAGCAGTTGGACAGGGGGCTCCTACGAGCAGTACTTC. It translates to CASSWTGGSYEQYF.

This clonotype has only a few counts. V gene TRBV5-1 combines with J gene TRBJ2-5, with TRBD1 as a possible D gene (5 bases). CDR3 length: 15 residues. Per the germline V gene, CDR1 is SGHRS and CDR2 is YFSETQ. V lost 2 bases and J 0 bases, leaving 11 bases between the germline ends. The CDR3 loop is CASSLRQFNQETQYF. As DNA, the CDR3 is TGCGCCAGCAGCTTAAGACAGTTTAACCAAGAGACCCAGTACTTC.

The table lists this clonotype with many counts. The V call is TRBV29-1, the J call TRBJ2-1; the D gene is possibly TRBD2 (6 bases). Per the germline V gene, CDR1 is SQVTM and CDR2 is ANQGSEA. The CDR3 sequence is 14 residues long. V shed 3 bases and J shed 3 bases, with 12 bases lying between them. CDR3 nucleotide sequence: TGCAGCGTTGATCGGGTAGCGGTCTACAATGAGCAGTTCTTC. Protein product: CSVDRVAVYNEQFF.

This clonotype has only a few counts. The chain employs TRBV25-1 and TRBJ2-1; D unresolved. With 1 base removed from V and 8 bases from J, the gap between germline ends came to 12 bases. CDR1 and CDR2 (germline): MGHDK, SYGVNS. The CDR3 contains 14 residues. For the CDR3, the DNA is TGTGCCAGCAGTGAATCCTGGCAAGGCCATGAGCAGTTCTTC. Protein sequence: CASSESWQGHEQFF.

The chain carries TRBV28 and TRBJ2-7; 8 bases line up with TRBD1. Per germline, CDR1 MDHEN and CDR2 SYDVKM. J was trimmed by 6 bases and V by 4 bases; bases with no gene match: 11. The CDR3 extends over 15 amino acids. The CDR3 sequence: CASSSSPGTGSEQYF. DNA for the CDR3: TGTGCCAGCAGTTCCTCCCCCGGGACAGGCTCCGAGCAGTACTTC. The variable domain in full, with the rest retrieved from reference TRBV28 and TRBJ2-7, is DVKVTQSSRYLVKRTGEKVFLECVQDMDHENMFWYRQDPGLGLRLIYFSYDVKMKEKGDIPEGYSVSREKKERFSLILESASTNQTSMYLCASSSSPGTGSEQYFGPGTRLTVT.

This clonotype was found many times. J is TRBJ1-2 and V is TRBV5-1, with 7 bases that match TRBD1. The CDR3 has 15 amino acids. CDR1 is SGHRS, CDR2 YFSETQ, per germline. V lost 0 bases, J lost 8 bases, and 10 bases stayed unmatched. The CDR3 sequence is CASSLEGVRGDGYTF. In nucleotides, the CDR3 is TGCGCCAGCAGCTTGGAAGGGGTCAGGGGGGACGGCTACACCTTC.

The chain is built from TRBV5-1 and TRBJ1-1; tentatively, D is TRBD1 (6 bases). V was shortened by 4 bases and J by 4 bases, with 11 bases between the two germline ends. The CDR3 extends over 13 amino acids. Per the germline V gene, CDR1 is SGHRS and CDR2 is YFSETQ. CDR3 residues: CASSRDTPTEAFF. The CDR3, as DNA: TGCGCCAGCAGCCGGGACACCCCCACTGAAGCTTTCTTT.

This clonotype was counted a few times. The chain's CDR3 is CASSQLSSGGKGISTDTQYF. CDR3 nucleotide sequence: TGTGCCAGCAGCCAACTATCGAGCGGGGGGAAAGGAATTAGCACAGATACGCAGTATTTT. The chain joins TRBV4-2 to TRBJ2-3, with 9 nucleotides matching TRBD2. V gave up 2 bases and J gave up 0 bases; unmatched junction bases: 15. CDR1 and CDR2 (germline): LGHNA, YNFKEQ. The CDR3 is made up of 20 amino acids.

The J gene is TRBJ2-1, the V gene TRBV28; D is undetermined. The germline V gene has CDR1 MDHEN and CDR2 SYDVKM. The CDR3 consists of 12 residues. V lost 7 bases, J lost 5 bases, and 9 bases lay in between. CDR3 in DNA: TGTGCCAGCACGCGGATGGACAATGAGCAGTTCTTC. Protein sequence: CASTRMDNEQFF.

This clonotype was seen many times. The V gene is TRBV29-1, the J gene TRBJ2-5, with TRBD2 identical over 11 bases. Trimming took 6 bases from V and 3 from J; bases not matched to a gene: 0. CDR1 and CDR2 (germline): SQVTM, ANQGSEA. This CDR3 has 12 residues. CDR3 DNA: TGCAGCGTGGGACTAGCGGAAGAGACCCAGTACTTC. Translated: CSVGLAEETQYF.

The chain couples TRBV7-8 to TRBJ2-7; 9 bases map to TRBD2. The CDR3 has 17 residues. V was clipped by 1 base and J by 1 base; unmatched bases: 8. Germline loops: CDR1 SGHVS, CDR2 FQNEAQ. The DNA for the CDR3 is TGTGCCAGCAGCTTAGTCCTGACTAGCGGCGGGTCCTACGAGCAGTACTTC. Its translation is CASSLVLTSGGSYEQYF.

J is TRBJ2-2 and V is TRBV6-2 or TRBV6-3; D possibly corresponds to TRBD2 (5 bases). This CDR3 is built from 14 residues. V was clipped by 0 bases and J by 7 bases, with 9 bases between them. Per the germline V gene, CDR1 is MNHEY and CDR2 is SVGEGT. The CDR3 protein is CASSYSRTRGELFF. CDR3 DNA sequence: TGTGCCAGCAGTTACTCTAGGACTCGCGGGGAGCTGTTTTTT.

This clonotype was seen a handful of times. The gene calls are TRBV2 and TRBJ1-1; D uncertain. Trimming pared 6 bases from V and 5 bases from J, leaving 13 bases between. Germline V gives CDR1 SNHLY, CDR2 FYNNEI. CDR3 length equals 13 residues. The CDR3 sequence: CASRATRDTEAFF. CDR3 coding DNA: TGTGCCAGCAGAGCGACTCGGGATACTGAAGCTTTCTTT. Complete variable domain (other parts from reference TRBV2 and TRBJ1-1): EPEVTQTPSHQVTQMGQEVILRCVPISNHLYFYWYRQILGQKVEFLVSFYNNEISEKSEIFDDQFSVERPDGSNFTLKIRSTKLEDSAMYFCASRATRDTEAFFGQGTRLTVV.

The rearrangement joins TRBV28 to TRBJ2-1; unclear D gene. The CDR3 contains 15 residues. Germline assignment: CDR1 MDHEN and CDR2 SYDVKM. The V and J ends lost 5 bases and 4 bases respectively, with 15 bases between them. The CDR3 loop reads CASSQPIPKYNEQFF. Here the CDR3 DNA reads TGTGCCAGCAGTCAACCAATCCCAAAATACAATGAGCAGTTCTTC.

Many counts were recorded for this clonotype. CDR3 residues: CASSSDSSYEQYV. CDR3 in DNA: TGTGCCAGCAGCTCGGACAGCTCCTACGAGCAGTACGTC. The V call is TRBV7-8, the J call TRBJ2-7, with a tentative D call TRBD1 (6 bases). CDR1 SGHVS and CDR2 FQNEAQ come from the germline V gene. The V end lost 4 bases, the J end lost 0 bases, and 7 bases lay between the germline ends. The CDR3 covers 13 residues.

The chain has TRBV12-3 or TRBV12-4 and TRBJ2-3, with no clear D. Trimming pared 7 bases from V and 0 bases from J, leaving 8 bases between. The CDR3 sequence is 13 residues long. In DNA, the CDR3 is TGTGCCAGCACCATAGGAAGCACAGATACGCAGTATTTT. As protein: CASTIGSTDTQYF.

The V call is TRBV11-2, the J call TRBJ2-5; a weak D match, TRBD2 (6 bases). Germline CDR1 reads SGHAT; CDR2 reads FQNNGV. The germline V and J ends were trimmed by 2 bases and 5 bases, with 24 bases remaining between them. The CDR3 is 18 residues long. As DNA, the CDR3 is TGTGCCAGCAGCTTAAATTTATGGCGGGGCGCCCCACGGGAGACCCAGTACTTC. It specifies CASSLNLWRGAPRETQYF.

This clonotype was seen ten or more times. The chain has TRBV7-2 and TRBJ2-5; 8 positions match TRBD1. The CDR3 has 16 amino acids. V shed 4 bases, J shed 5 bases, and the junction held 12 bases outside the gene matches. From germline, CDR1 is SGHTA and CDR2 FQGNSA. The CDR3 DNA reads as TGTGCCAGCAGCTGGGGGACAGGCTCAAGTCGGGAGACCCAGTACTTC. It encodes CASSWGTGSSRETQYF.

The sample holds many counts of this clonotype. The chain couples TRBV29-1 to TRBJ1-2; D gene unclear. This CDR3 contains 14 residues. V was pared by 1 base and J by 5 bases, with 14 bases between. CDR1 and CDR2 (germline): SQVTM, ANQGSEA. CDR3 region: CSVEGREAEYGYTF. The CDR3 DNA reads TGCAGCGTTGAAGGTCGGGAGGCAGAGTATGGCTACACCTTC.